This TCR beta chain was documented in a study of graft-versus-host responses after intestinal transplantation. Background on the study: Every one of the recipients received anti-thymocyte globulin induction and afterwards took tacrolimus and steroids for 3 to 4 years.

Points on this clone: Its antigen is not identified.

The V gene's germline CDR1 is SGHVS and CDR2 FNYEAQ. Trimming pared 3 bases from V and 5 bases from J, leaving 10 bases between. The CDR3 consists of 13 residues. Study observations and caveats: GvH clone levels peaked in circulation, and this peak was associated with early post-transplant HvG declines. Recipient marrow harbored GvH clones, some of which surfaced first in ileum or blood. Graft-donor T cell macrochimerism in patients accompanied high graft-versus-host to host-versus-graft clonal ratios in allografts.

Intraepithelial plus lamina propria lymphocytes were released by processing graft tissue. Some clones are missing from TCRdb's copy, which holds only in-frame ones; the method was immunoSEQ multiplex PCR. Of over 15,000 clones in the sample, around two thirds were seen once. The sequence was collected from a human patient who received an intestinal transplant, so some T cells may come from the graft donor. V gene TRBV7-6 combines with J gene TRBJ2-5, with a weak D call TRBD2 (6 bases). Sequences were derived from ileum tissue, sampled 14 days after transplant. The CDR3 protein is CASSFAEGETQYF. For the CDR3, the DNA is TGTGCCAGCAGCTTCGCGGAGGGGGAGACCCAGTACTTC. Complete variable domain (other parts from reference TRBV7-6 and TRBJ2-5): GAGVSQSPRYKVTKRGQDVALRCDPISGHVSLYWYRQALGQGPEFLTYFNYEAQQDKSGLPNDRFSAERPEGSISTLTIQRTEQRDSAMYRCASSFAEGETQYFGPGTRLLVL.